These 24 T cell receptor beta chains share one sample of origin, sequenced in a study of T cells in localized non-small cell lung cancer. Repertoires were generated with immunoSEQ multiplex PCR, while TCRdb's copy carries only in-frame clones and drops some. The sample shows roughly 1,400 clones, about 24% of them seen only once. Sequenced material: normal lung tissue next to the tumor, taken before any cancer treatment. The receptor source for this set is a female donor over 55 with stage I lung adenocarcinoma.

This clone was seen only a few times. The chain has TRBV7-2 and TRBJ1-1, with D unclear. The CDR3 runs to 13 residues. Trimming cost V 3 bases and J 1 base, with 6 bases left between them. Germline CDR1 and CDR2: SGHTA and FQGNSA. CDR3 sequence: CASSFVRNTEAFF. CDR3 sequence (DNA): TGTGCCAGCAGCTTCGTCCGGAACACTGAAGCTTTCTTT.

V is TRBV6-8 and J is TRBJ1-5; no reliable D call. Trimming stripped 5 bases from V and 0 bases from J, with 11 bases between. The CDR3 extends over 15 amino acids. Germline CDR1 MNHGY, CDR2 SAAAGT. CDR3 in DNA: TGTGCCAGCAGTCTACCAGGACTTAGCAATCAGCCCCAGCATTTT. Encoded protein: CASSLPGLSNQPQHF.

The CDR3 loop reads CAISESPSGNTIYF. The covered CDR3 bases are TGTGCCATCAGTGAGTCCCCCTCTGGAAACACCATATAT. The rearrangement uses TRBV10-3 and TRBJ1-3; D gene uncertain. The read falls 1 residue short of the CDR3 end, and the missing part is taken from the germline J gene. Germline V CDR1 and CDR2: ENHRY, SYGVKD. V lost 0 bases, J lost 0 bases, and 3 bases lay in between. This CDR3 has 14 residues.

There are a few counts of this clone. J is TRBJ1-4 and V is TRBV11-3; 7 positions agree with TRBD1. Germline V gene lookup returns CDR1 SGHNT and CDR2 YENEEA. V lost 5 bases and J lost 2; bases outside the gene matches: 8. The CDR3 has 16 residues. DNA for the CDR3: TGTGCCAGCAGCCCCGATACAGGGGTGACTAATGAAAAACTGTTTTTT. This sequence encodes CASSPDTGVTNEKLFF.

In its sample, this clone was seen a few times. The chain has TRBV11-3 and TRBJ1-2; a weak D match, TRBD1 (5 bases). The CDR3 has 14 residues. Germline V gives CDR1 SGHNT, CDR2 YENEEA. Trimming pared 2 bases from V and 2 bases from J, leaving 9 bases between. In DNA, the CDR3 is TGTGCCAGCAGCTTAAACACAGGAAACTATGGCTACACCTTC. Residues: CASSLNTGNYGYTF.

This chain joins TRBV11-3 and TRBJ2-7, with a possible D match to TRBD1 (5 bases). The CDR3 spans 14 residues. The germline V gene has CDR1 SGHNT and CDR2 YENEEA. V was trimmed by 5 bases and J by 0 bases, leaving 11 bases between them. CDR3 protein: CASSTQGVSYEQYF. CDR3 coding DNA: TGTGCCAGCAGCACTCAAGGGGTCTCCTACGAGCAGTACTTC.

In this sample, this clone turned up a few times. The V gene is TRBV10-2, the J gene TRBJ2-1, with D perhaps matching TRBD2 (6 bases). Trimming pared 0 bases from V and 4 bases from J, leaving 10 bases between. Germline V gives CDR1 WSHSY, CDR2 SAAADI. The CDR3 runs to 15 residues. CDR3 sequence (DNA): TGCGCCAGCAGTGAGTCATCGGGAGCTTACAATGAGCAGTTCTTC. Residues: CASSESSGAYNEQFF.

The chain's CDR3 is CASSTTGIINSPLHF. The CDR3 nucleotides read TGTGCCAGTAGTACAACAGGGATAATTAATTCACCCCTCCACTTT. This chain links TRBV19 with TRBJ1-6, with D maybe TRBD1 (6 bases). The CDR3 loop spans 15 amino acids. The V gene lost 4 bases and the J gene lost 6 bases, with 13 bases spanning the gap. Germline V gene lookup returns CDR1 LNHDA and CDR2 SQIVND (reference sequence).

The table lists this clone with a few counts. The J gene is TRBJ1-2, the V gene TRBV9, with D possibly matching TRBD1 (6 bases). Germline loops: CDR1 SGDLS, CDR2 YYNGEE. The CDR3 extends over 13 amino acids. V was cut by 6 bases and J by 4 bases, with 13 bases left in between. The CDR3 loop is CASKSQGTYGYTF. The CDR3 region has the DNA TGTGCCAGCAAGTCCCAGGGGACCTATGGCTACACCTTC.

This rearrangement joins TRBV6-1 to TRBJ1-5, with D perhaps TRBD1 (6 bases). CDR3 size: 14 residues. Deletions cut 0 bases from V and 7 bases from J, with 10 bases between. Germline CDR1 reads MNHNS; CDR2 reads SASEGT. The CDR3 loop reads CASSEATGTQPQHF. CDR3 in DNA: TGTGCCAGCAGTGAAGCTACAGGGACCCAGCCCCAGCATTTT.

This clone showed up just a few times. V usage is TRBV19 and J usage is TRBJ1-1; D ambiguous. The V end lost 0 bases, the J end lost 11 bases, and 10 bases lay between the germline ends. Germline CDR1 LNHDA, CDR2 SQIVND (reference sequence). CDR3 size: 12 residues. CDR3 residues: CASSIDYTRAFF. The CDR3, as DNA: TGTGCCAGTAGTATAGATTACACGAGGGCTTTCTTT.

The rearrangement links TRBV11-3 to TRBJ2-2; no definite D call. Trimming pared 0 bases from V and 5 bases from J, leaving 7 bases between. CDR3 length equals 14 residues. Germline V gives CDR1 SGHNT, CDR2 YENEEA. Here the CDR3 reads CASSLDKGTGELFF. The CDR3 DNA follows: TGTGCCAGCAGCTTAGATAAGGGAACCGGGGAGCTGTTTTTT. Complete variable domain (other parts from reference TRBV11-3 and TRBJ2-2): EAGVVQSPRYKIIEKKQPVAFWCNPISGHNTLYWYLQNLGQGPELLIRYENEEAVDDSQLPKDRFSAERLKGVDSTLKIQPAELGDSAVYLCASSLDKGTGELFFGEGSRLTVL.

Within the sample, this clone is large. CDR3 DNA sequence: TGTGCCAGCAGCTCCCGGCTCATCAGGGGAACGGCTAACTATGGCTACACCTTC. Encoded protein: CASSSRLIRGTANYGYTF. The chain combines TRBV11-3 with TRBJ1-2, with D possibly TRBD1 on 6 matching bases. V was clipped by 4 bases and J by 0 bases, with 21 bases between them. The germline gives CDR1 SGHNT, CDR2 YENEEA. The CDR3 has 18 residues.

This rearrangement joins TRBV19 to TRBJ1-3; TRBD1 aligns across 7 bases. Germline-derived CDR1 and CDR2 are LNHDA and SQIVND (reference sequence). V shed 6 bases, J shed 3 bases, and the junction held 5 bases outside the gene matches. The length of the CDR3 is 14 residues. CDR3: CASRNTGDGNTIYF. CDR3 nucleotides: TGTGCCAGTAGAAACACAGGGGATGGAAACACCATATATTTT.

The gene calls are TRBV6-8 and TRBJ2-1, with 9 bases aligning to TRBD1. With V trimmed by 5 bases and J by 6 bases, 8 bases remained unmatched. Germline V lookup: CDR1 MNHGY, CDR2 SAAAGT. The CDR3 contains 15 residues. CDR3 protein: CASSPGQGFSNEQFF. CDR3 DNA sequence: TGTGCCAGCAGTCCGGGACAGGGTTTTAGCAATGAGCAGTTCTTC.

The chain is built from TRBV11-3 and TRBJ1-1; no clear D. The V gene's germline CDR1 is SGHNT and CDR2 YENEEA. V lost 6 bases and J lost 6, with 20 bases in between. There are 15 residues in the CDR3. Here the CDR3 reads CASSWQASVGAEAFF. As DNA, the CDR3 is TGTGCCAGCAGTTGGCAGGCGTCGGTCGGGGCTGAAGCTTTCTTT.

This chain connects TRBV9 to TRBJ1-2; D may be TRBD1 (6 bases). V was cut by 0 bases and J by 7 bases, with 25 bases left in between. The V gene's germline CDR1 is SGDLS and CDR2 YYNGEE. The CDR3 consists of 18 residues. The CDR3 region is CASSVGGVSDSLQGGYTF. The CDR3, as DNA: TGTGCCAGCAGCGTAGGGGGCGTGTCGGACAGCCTACAAGGTGGCTACACCTTC.

This clone was detected only once. The J gene is TRBJ1-3, the V gene TRBV25-1; D gene uncertain. From germline, CDR1 is MGHDK and CDR2 SYGVNS. The ends were cut back, 2 bases at V and 2 bases at J, with 13 bases in the middle. CDR3 size: 16 residues. The CDR3 bases are TGTGCCAGCAGTGAAGGTATGGGCCTTGCTGGAAACACCATATATTTT. Encoded protein: CASSEGMGLAGNTIYF.

This clone was counted between two and nine times. The genes are TRBV28 and TRBJ1-1; D gene unclear. Germline V gene sequence: CDR1 MDHEN, CDR2 SYDVKM. The length of the CDR3 is 14 residues. V was trimmed by 5 bases and J by 0 bases, leaving 10 bases between them. The CDR3 DNA follows: TGTGCCAGCAGTCTGACGGGCATGAACACTGAAGCTTTCTTT. It encodes CASSLTGMNTEAFF.

This clone was seen a single time. The rearrangement uses TRBV19 and TRBJ1-5; D is perhaps TRBD1 (6 bases). The CDR3 extends over 16 amino acids. CDR1 is LNHDA and CDR2 is SQIVND in the germline V gene (reference sequence). Between the trimmed V and J ends, which lost 7 bases and 6 bases, there was a span of 22 bases. The CDR3 sequence is CASTKSHFGGVQPQHF. The DNA of the CDR3 is TGTGCCAGTACTAAATCTCATTTCGGGGGCGTTCAGCCCCAGCATTTT.

This chain uses TRBV10-2 with TRBJ2-7, with D tentatively TRBD2 (5 bases). The CDR3 totals 15 residues. Germline CDR1 is WSHSY and CDR2 is SAAADI. With 3 bases removed from V and 1 base from J, the gap between germline ends came to 13 bases. As DNA, the CDR3 is TGCGCCAGCAGTGAAGGACTCCTGATGTCCTACGAGCAGTACTTC. The encoded protein is CASSEGLLMSYEQYF.

The gene calls are TRBV9 and TRBJ1-1; 7 bases align to TRBD1. The CDR3 has 14 residues. Germline CDR1 is SGDLS and CDR2 is YYNGEE. V was clipped by 7 bases and J by 5 bases; unmatched bases: 11. DNA of the CDR3: TGTGCCAGCGGGGGTCGACAGGGAGGAACTGAAGCTTTCTTT. Translating gives CASGGRQGGTEAFF.

The table lists this clone with a few counts. V and J are TRBV6-8 and TRBJ1-1; D unresolved. V was trimmed by 5 bases and J by 4 bases, leaving 20 bases between them. Germline V gives CDR1 MNHGY, CDR2 SAAAGT. The CDR3 has 16 amino acids. The CDR3 DNA reads as TGTGCCAGCAGTGTGGGGAAGGTGAGGGCAGGCACTGAAGCTTTCTTT. Its protein product is CASSVGKVRAGTEAFF.

This clone was seen a handful of times. The chain uses TRBV5-2 and TRBJ2-2; the D call TRBD1 from the table was never checked on the DNA. TRBV5-2 counts as a pseudogene. The CDR3 sequence is 13 residues long. For the CDR3, the DNA is TGTGCCAGCAGTTACAGGGGCACCGGGGAGCTGTTTTTT. It yields the protein CASSYRGTGELFF.